The table lists the clone carrying this T cell receptor beta chain with a few counts. The antigen is unknown. Primed by a sample-barcoded 5' primer and a J-beta primer mix, a second PCR proceeded for about 7 to 11 cycles. TCRdb used MiXCR to reprocess the 5' RACE reads, holding one entry per CDR3 protein. Of 650,000 to 700,000 distinct CDR3 sequences listed, roughly half are singletons. This entry belongs to a study of blood T cells in healthy people across ages. General study findings and limits: There was a strong correlation between TCR beta diversity and naive T cell percentage. Whereas aged donors had fewer naive CD4+ cells, long-lived donors had more of them and higher diversity.

CDR3 length: 13 amino acids. Deletions cut 6 bases from V and 7 bases from J, with 15 bases between. The sequenced sample consisted of blood. The chain has TRBV12-3 or TRBV12-4 and TRBJ1-2; D gene unclear. The sequence was collected from a woman aged 80 or over in good health. Here the CDR3 DNA reads TGTGCCAGCAGCTTTAGACCCTGGGGTGGCTACACCTTC. Protein product: CASSFRPWGGYTF.